Here is one T cell receptor beta chain with its context. This sample is drawn from a study of T cell clones after liver transplantation. Study details: As an antigen-independent comparator, third-party-reactive TCRbeta sequences came from pre-transplant mixed lymphocyte reactions.

Clones were read by immunoSEQ multiplex PCR, and TCRdb kept only the in-frame ones, dropping some. The sample carries about 71,000 clones, about four fifths recorded once. V was shortened by 3 bases and J by 5 bases, with 17 bases between the two germline ends. Germline V gene sequence: CDR1 LNHDA, CDR2 SQIVND (reference sequence). CDR3 length equals 15 residues. Specimen: CD4+ T cells from blood, collected 12 months after liver transplant. The chain has TRBV19 and TRBJ2-7; D assignment may be TRBD1 or TRBD2 (5 bases each). This TCR derives from a human patient who received a liver transplant. Some T cells may trace back to the graft donor. CDR3 bases: TGTGCCAGTAGTATCTCGGGGCAGGGAGTGAACGAGCAGTACTTC. Translation gives CASSISGQGVNEQYF.